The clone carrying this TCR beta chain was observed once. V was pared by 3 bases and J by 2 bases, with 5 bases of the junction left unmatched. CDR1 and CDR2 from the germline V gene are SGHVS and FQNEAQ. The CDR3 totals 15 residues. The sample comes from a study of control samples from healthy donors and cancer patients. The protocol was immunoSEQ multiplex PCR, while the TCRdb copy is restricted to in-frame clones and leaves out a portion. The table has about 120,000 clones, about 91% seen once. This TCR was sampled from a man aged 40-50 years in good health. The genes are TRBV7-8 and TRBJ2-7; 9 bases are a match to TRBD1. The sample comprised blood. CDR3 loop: CASSFRDRAAYEQYF. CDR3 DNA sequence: TGTGCCAGCAGCTTTCGGGACAGGGCGGCCTACGAGCAGTACTTC.